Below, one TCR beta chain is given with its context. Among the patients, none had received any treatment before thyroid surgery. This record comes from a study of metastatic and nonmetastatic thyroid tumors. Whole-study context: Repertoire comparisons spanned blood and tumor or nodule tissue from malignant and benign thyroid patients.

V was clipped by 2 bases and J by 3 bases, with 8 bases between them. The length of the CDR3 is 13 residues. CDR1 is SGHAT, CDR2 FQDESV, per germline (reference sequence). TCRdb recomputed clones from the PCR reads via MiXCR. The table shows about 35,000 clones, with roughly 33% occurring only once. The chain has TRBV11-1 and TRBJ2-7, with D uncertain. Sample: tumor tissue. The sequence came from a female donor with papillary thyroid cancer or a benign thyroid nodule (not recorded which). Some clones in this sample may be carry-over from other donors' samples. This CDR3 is CASSLKVIYEQYF. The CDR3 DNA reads TGTGCCAGCAGCTTAAAAGTTATCTACGAGCAGTACTTC.